This entry lists 24 T cell receptor beta chains sequenced from one sample in a study of T cell responses to AZD1222 COVID-19 vaccine. Sequencing was performed with immunoSEQ multiplex PCR; in TCRdb, only in-frame clones are kept and a portion is missing. The top ten clones hold around 8.7% of a sample with more than 95,000 clones, 80% to 90% of them seen once. The sample was peripheral blood, taken on day 0 of AZD1222 vaccination. The receptors come from an adult in good health.

The V gene is TRBV27, the J gene TRBJ1-5, with 10 bases identical to TRBD1. Germline values: CDR1 MNHEY, CDR2 SMNVEV (reference sequence). The CDR3 runs 15 residues. V gave up 6 bases and J gave up 2 bases; unmatched junction bases: 4. CDR3 DNA sequence: TGTGCCAGCAGCCCGGACAGGGGGGGCAATCAGCCCCAGCATTTT. It codes for CASSPDRGGNQPQHF.

The J gene is TRBJ2-2, the V gene TRBV19, with D maybe TRBD1 (5 bases). Germline CDR1 reads LNHDA; CDR2 reads SQIVND (reference sequence). The CDR3 is 15 residues long. Trimming removed 7 bases at V and 2 bases at J, with 14 bases between. CDR3 in amino acids: CASIGAGLNTGELFF. The CDR3 nucleotides are TGTGCCAGTATAGGGGCAGGGTTAAACACCGGGGAGCTGTTTTTT.

This clone was seen only once. V and J are TRBV9 and TRBJ1-2; TRBD1 matches at 8 bases. Germline values: CDR1 SGDLS, CDR2 YYNGEE. Trimming took 0 bases from V and 7 from J; bases not matched to a gene: 8. The CDR3 is 15 amino acids. CDR3 sequence reads: CASSVVSGGAGGYTF. In nucleotides, the CDR3 is TGTGCCAGCAGCGTAGTTTCAGGGGGCGCCGGTGGCTACACCTTC.

This chain uses TRBV4-2 with TRBJ1-3; TRBD1 matches 8 bases. V lost 5 bases, J lost 2 bases, and 14 bases stayed unmatched. Germline loops: CDR1 LGHNA, CDR2 YNFKEQ. CDR3 size: 18 residues. In DNA form, the CDR3 reads TGTGCCAGCAGCGCAACATGGACAGGGCGAAACCCTGGAAACACCATATATTTT. This codes for CASSATWTGRNPGNTIYF.

The CDR3 bases are TGTGCCAGCTCACCTAATCAGGTATTTTACGAGCAGTACTTC. It yields the protein CASSPNQVFYEQYF. The chain is built from TRBV18 and TRBJ2-7, with D unclear. From germline, CDR1 is KGHSH and CDR2 LQKENI. With 3 bases removed from V and 4 bases from J, the gap between germline ends came to 13 bases. This CDR3 is built from 14 residues.

Comments on this clone: This sample also contains other DNA sequences that code for the same CDR3. The rearrangement joins TRBV18 to TRBJ2-7, with no clear D. V was trimmed by 3 bases and J by 3 bases, leaving 6 bases between them. This CDR3 comprises 12 residues. CDR1 is KGHSH, CDR2 LQKENI, per germline. CDR3 sequence: CASSPGLYEQYF. The CDR3 nucleotides are TGTGCCAGCTCACCCGGTCTCTACGAGCAGTACTTC.

The CDR3 here is CASSLTGSYGYTF. CDR3 DNA sequence: TGTGCCAGCAGCTTAACGGGTTCCTATGGCTACACCTTC. V is TRBV7-3 and J is TRBJ1-2; no reliable D call. Germline V gives CDR1 SGHTA, CDR2 FQGTGA. CDR3 size: 13 residues. V lost 0 bases, J lost 4 bases, and 6 bases lay in between.

This chain's CDR3 is CASSFDKYTEAFF. DNA of the CDR3: TGTGCCAGCAGCTTTGACAAGTACACTGAAGCTTTCTTT. The genes are TRBV7-3 and TRBJ1-1, with no clear D. CDR1 and CDR2 from the germline V gene are SGHTA and FQGTGA. The CDR3 is 13 amino acids. V was clipped by 3 bases and J by 3 bases, with 8 bases between them.

This rearrangement joins TRBV7-2 to TRBJ1-5; possible D gene TRBD1, 6 bases. The CDR3 length is 15 residues. Deletions cut 8 bases from V and 8 bases from J, with 22 bases between. Germline-derived CDR1 and CDR2 are SGHTA and FQGNSA. This CDR3 is CASQKNRVQLEPQHF. The CDR3 DNA reads as TGTGCCAGCCAAAAAAACAGGGTGCAGTTGGAGCCCCAGCATTTT.

The chain joins TRBV28 to TRBJ1-3; no firm D call. V gave up 10 bases and J gave up 0 bases, with 13 bases separating them. The germline V gene encodes CDR1 MDHEN and CDR2 SYDVKM. The CDR3 is made up of 14 amino acids. Here the CDR3 reads CATGVWSSGNTIYF. The CDR3 nucleotides are TGTGCCACTGGAGTTTGGAGCTCTGGAAACACCATATATTTT.

The chain is built from TRBV15 and TRBJ1-5, with 9 bases matching TRBD1. In germline, CDR1 is LNHNV, CDR2 YYDKDF (reference sequence). The ends lost 2 bases at V and 5 bases at J; junction bases unmatched: 4. The CDR3 runs to 15 residues. CDR3 amino acids: CATSRWTGADQPQHF. CDR3 coding DNA: TGTGCCACCAGCAGATGGACAGGGGCCGATCAGCCCCAGCATTTT.

The rearrangement uses TRBV12-5 and TRBJ1-1, with a weak D call TRBD1 (6 bases). Trimming cost V 8 bases and J 3 bases, with 13 bases left between them. The CDR3 is 13 amino acids. Germline-derived CDR1 and CDR2 are LGHNT and FRNRAP. Here the CDR3 DNA reads TGTGCTAGTCGGAAGGGGGGGGACACTGAAGCTTTCTTT. Translated, it gives CASRKGGDTEAFF.

The chain recombines TRBV28 with TRBJ2-5; 9 bases line up with TRBD1. CDR1 MDHEN and CDR2 SYDVKM come from the germline V gene. The CDR3 loop spans 15 amino acids. Losses at the gene ends were 6 bases for V and 2 bases for J; bases not matched to a gene: 7. The CDR3 protein is CASRSTGGRQETQYF. The CDR3 coding sequence is TGTGCCAGCAGGTCTACAGGGGGCCGTCAAGAGACCCAGTACTTC.

This clone has more than one count but fewer than ten. The J gene is TRBJ1-2, the V gene TRBV5-4; no clear D gene. V was cut by 4 bases and J by 3 bases, with 13 bases left in between. CDR3 length: 14 amino acids. In germline, CDR1 is SGHNT, CDR2 YYREEE (reference sequence). The CDR3 protein is CASSREGGDYGYTF. CDR3 coding DNA: TGTGCCAGCAGCCGCGAGGGCGGGGACTATGGCTACACCTTC.

This sequence joins TRBV5-1 and TRBJ2-7; 8 bases fit TRBD2. This CDR3 spans 14 amino acids. J gave up 11 bases and V 4 bases, and 14 bases lay outside the gene matches. Germline V gene data show CDR1 as SGHRS and CDR2 as YFSETQ. The DNA for the CDR3 is TGCGCCAGCAGCACGGGACTAGAGAATTTACTAAAGTACTTC. Its translation: CASSTGLENLLKYF.

J is TRBJ1-5 and V is TRBV6-6; 7 positions agree with TRBD1. The J segment lost 2 bases and the V segment lost 2 bases, leaving 3 bases of the junction unmatched. CDR1 and CDR2 from the germline V gene are MNHNY and SVGAGI (reference sequence). The CDR3 extends over 15 amino acids. The CDR3: CASSYLDRGNQPQHF. The CDR3 nucleotides read TGTGCCAGCAGTTACCTCGACAGGGGCAATCAGCCCCAGCATTTT.

The rearrangement uses TRBV19 and TRBJ2-6; D may be TRBD1 (6 bases). V shed 3 bases and J shed 0 bases, with 18 bases lying between them. The CDR3 spans 19 residues. Germline loops: CDR1 LNHDA, CDR2 SQIVND (reference sequence). CDR3 DNA sequence: TGTGCCAGTAGTATGGGGGCCGTTTGGACAAGCTCTGGGGCCAACGTCCTGACTTTC. This gives the protein CASSMGAVWTSSGANVLTF.

V and J are TRBV5-8 and TRBJ1-1; 7 bases fit TRBD1. Trimming took 0 bases from V and 11 from J; bases not matched to a gene: 10. The CDR3 contains 14 residues. The germline CDR1 and CDR2 sequences are SGHTS and YDEGEE. The CDR3 DNA is TGTGCCAGCAGCTTGGGCCTGACAGGGTCTGGCGCTTTCTTT. Amino acid sequence: CASSLGLTGSGAFF.

The chain joins TRBV28 to TRBJ2-2; D is ambiguous. Germline CDR1 reads MDHEN; CDR2 reads SYDVKM. Trimming removed 4 bases from V and 6 bases from J, with 9 bases in between. The CDR3 runs to 13 residues. This CDR3 reads CASSSPWPGELFF. The CDR3 DNA sequence: TGTGCCAGCAGTTCCCCCTGGCCCGGGGAGCTGTTTTTT.

This sequence joins TRBV4-3 and TRBJ1-1; maybe TRBD1 (5 bases). Trimming shortened V by 4 bases and J by 3 bases, and 15 bases separated the two germline ends. Looked up from germline, CDR1 is LGHNA and CDR2 is YSLEER. CDR3 length equals 15 residues. The CDR3 reads CASSPQTEWDTEAFF. The CDR3 nucleotides read TGCGCCAGCAGCCCCCAGACAGAGTGGGACACTGAAGCTTTCTTT.

This clone has just one count. The chain is built from TRBV7-9 and TRBJ1-4, with TRBD1 identical over 7 bases. There are 15 residues in the CDR3. Germline CDR1 and CDR2: SEHNR and FQNEAQ (reference sequence). V was pared by 5 bases and J by 6 bases, with 9 bases of the junction left unmatched. This chain's CDR3 is CASSPPTGVDEKLFF. CDR3 in DNA: TGTGCCAGCAGCCCGCCCACAGGGGTGGATGAAAAACTGTTTTTT.

V and J are TRBV23-1 and TRBJ1-3; tentatively, D is TRBD1 (5 bases). TRBV23-1 is assigned to the ORF class and has an uncertain function. V lost 3 bases and J 1 base, leaving 28 bases between the germline ends. The CDR3 is made up of 21 amino acids. CDR3 sequence reads: CASSQKGTWTHSIGSGNTIYF. As DNA, the CDR3 is TGCGCCAGCAGTCAGAAAGGGACTTGGACACACTCAATCGGGTCTGGAAACACCATATATTTT.

This chain joins TRBV10-3 and TRBJ1-1; 9 nucleotides agree with TRBD1. The germline CDR1 and CDR2 sequences are ENHRY and SYGVKD. V lost 7 bases, J lost 5 bases, and 5 bases stayed unmatched. The CDR3 loop spans 13 amino acids. The CDR3 is CAIIPTGGTEAFF. The CDR3 nucleotides read TGTGCCATCATACCGACAGGGGGGACTGAAGCTTTCTTT.

The chain carries TRBV7-2 and TRBJ2-7; perhaps TRBD1 as D (6 bases). This CDR3 is built from 14 residues. V lost 2 bases, J lost 0 bases, and 8 bases lay in between. Germline CDR1 reads SGHTA; CDR2 reads FQGNSA. The CDR3: CASSLRQDSYEQYF. In DNA form, the CDR3 reads TGTGCCAGCAGCTTAAGACAGGACTCCTACGAGCAGTACTTC.